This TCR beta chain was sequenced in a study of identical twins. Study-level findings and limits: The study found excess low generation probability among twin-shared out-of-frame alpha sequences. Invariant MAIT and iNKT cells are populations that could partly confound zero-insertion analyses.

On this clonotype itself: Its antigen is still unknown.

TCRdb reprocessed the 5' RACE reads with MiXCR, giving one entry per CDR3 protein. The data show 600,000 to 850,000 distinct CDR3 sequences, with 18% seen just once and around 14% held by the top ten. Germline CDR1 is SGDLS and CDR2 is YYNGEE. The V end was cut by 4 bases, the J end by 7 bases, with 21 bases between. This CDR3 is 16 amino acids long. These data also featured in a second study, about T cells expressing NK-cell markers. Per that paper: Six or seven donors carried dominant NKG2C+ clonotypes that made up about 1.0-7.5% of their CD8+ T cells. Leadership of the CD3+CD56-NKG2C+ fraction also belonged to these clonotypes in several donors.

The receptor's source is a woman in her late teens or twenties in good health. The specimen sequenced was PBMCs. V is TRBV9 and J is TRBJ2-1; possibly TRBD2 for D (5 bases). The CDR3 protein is CASSTSLGTRRNEQFF. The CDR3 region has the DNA TGTGCCAGCAGCACGTCGCTGGGAACGAGGAGGAATGAGCAGTTCTTC.